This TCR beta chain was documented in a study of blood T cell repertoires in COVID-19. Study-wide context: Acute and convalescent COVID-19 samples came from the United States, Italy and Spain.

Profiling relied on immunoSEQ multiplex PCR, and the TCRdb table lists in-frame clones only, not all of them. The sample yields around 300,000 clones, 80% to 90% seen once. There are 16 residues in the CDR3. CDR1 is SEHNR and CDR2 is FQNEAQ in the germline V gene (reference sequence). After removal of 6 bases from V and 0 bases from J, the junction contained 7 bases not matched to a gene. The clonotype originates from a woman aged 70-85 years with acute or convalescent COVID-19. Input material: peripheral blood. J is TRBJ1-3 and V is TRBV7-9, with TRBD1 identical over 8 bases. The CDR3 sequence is CASSFQGAPSGNTIYF. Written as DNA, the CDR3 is TGTGCCAGCAGTTTTCAGGGGGCGCCCTCTGGAAACACCATATATTTT.